The clone carrying this TCR beta chain appeared a few times. The data belong to a study of T-cell memory formation after mild COVID-19. Germline-derived CDR1 and CDR2 are MNHEY and SMNVEV (reference sequence). With 3 bases clipped from V and 8 bases from J, the junction kept 13 bases outside the gene matches. The CDR3 covers 17 residues. TCRdb reanalysed the 5' RACE reads using MiXCR and keeps one entry per CDR3 protein. The table has 85,000 to 130,000 distinct CDR3 sequences, around 11% seen once. The V and J genes are TRBV27 and TRBJ2-6; TRBD1 agrees at 7 bases. This receptor was taken from an adult woman who had mild COVID-19 (a few samples of this study predate the infection). Cell type and time point are not known. The specimen sequenced was PBMCs or a T cell subset sorted from them (not recorded which). CDR3 loop: CASSFMPGTEATNVLTF. CDR3 in DNA: TGTGCCAGCAGTTTCATGCCCGGGACAGAGGCGACCAACGTCCTGACTTTC. The variable domain in full, with the rest retrieved from reference TRBV27 and TRBJ2-6, is EAQVTQNPRYLITVTGKKLTVTCSQNMNHEYMSWYRQDPGLGLRQIYYSMNVEVTDKGDVPEGYKVSRKEKRNFPLILESPSPNQTSLYFCASSFMPGTEATNVLTFGAGSRLTVL.